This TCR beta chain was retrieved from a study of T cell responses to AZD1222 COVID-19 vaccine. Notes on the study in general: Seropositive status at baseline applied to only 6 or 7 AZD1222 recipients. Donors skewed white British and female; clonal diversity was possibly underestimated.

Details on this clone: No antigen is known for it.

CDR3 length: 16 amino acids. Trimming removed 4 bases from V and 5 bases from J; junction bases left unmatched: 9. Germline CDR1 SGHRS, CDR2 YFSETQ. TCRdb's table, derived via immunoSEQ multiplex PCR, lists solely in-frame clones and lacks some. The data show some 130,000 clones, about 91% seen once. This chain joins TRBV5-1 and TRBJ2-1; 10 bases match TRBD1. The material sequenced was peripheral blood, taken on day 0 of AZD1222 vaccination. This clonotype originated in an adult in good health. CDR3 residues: CASSPVGTGANNEQFF. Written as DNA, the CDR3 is TGCGCCAGCAGCCCGGTGGGGACAGGGGCGAACAATGAGCAGTTCTTC.